Sequencing of this T cell receptor beta chain was carried out in a study of blood T cell repertoires in COVID-19. There are a few counts of this clone. The repertoire was sequenced with immunoSEQ multiplex PCR; TCRdb's copy has only in-frame clones and lacks some. Of under 300,000 clones in the sample, around nine tenths are singletons; the top ten hold 3% to 3.5%. The CDR3 extends over 13 amino acids. Trimming took off 6 bases at V and 3 bases at J, with 11 bases between the two ends. The V and J genes are TRBV12-3 or TRBV12-4 and TRBJ2-5; the D gene is possibly TRBD2 (5 bases). This receptor was obtained from a woman aged 35 to 49 who had been exposed to COVID-19. The sequenced sample was PBMCs or T cells enriched from blood (not recorded which). CDR3 amino acids: CASSIRDKETQYF. In nucleotides, the CDR3 is TGTGCCAGCAGCATCCGGGATAAAGAGACCCAGTACTTC.